Listed below are T cell receptor beta chains from one sample, sequenced in a study of T-cell reconstitution after alpha-beta-depleted transplantation in children. TCRdb passed the PCR reads through MiXCR, listing each CDR3 protein once. Among 300,000 to 350,000 distinct CDR3 sequences listed, around 25% were seen once. This material consisted of PBMCs, mostly from graft donor cells, taken 180 days after TCRalphabeta/CD19-depleted stem cell transplant. The receptors here all came from a male patient aged 10-17 years who had a stem cell transplant for acute lymphoblastic leukemia, so the T cells may come from the graft donor. CDR3s include the opening cysteine and the closing phenylalanine or tryptophan. The D gene is left open where the match is weak. Clone size is given for some rows only: seen once, a few or many times, or a class if the clone is expanded.

CDR3: CASSQDRTGVTEAFF
DNA: TGCGCCAGCAGCCAAGATCGGACAGGGGTAACTGAAGCTTTCTTT
D: TRBD1
V: TRBV4-1
J: TRBJ1-1
size: -

CDR3: CASSQVGGAGDTQYF
DNA: TGTGCCAGCAGCCAAGTAGGAGGGGCAGGAGATACGCAGTATTTT
D: -
V: TRBV3-1
J: TRBJ2-3
size: -

CDR3: CASSVGGLYNEQFF
DNA: TGTGCCAGCAGCGTGGGGGGACTCTACAATGAGCAGTTCTTC
D: -
V: TRBV9
J: TRBJ2-1
size: few

CDR3: CATSRASGFYNEQFF
DNA: TGTGCCACCAGCAGAGCTAGCGGGTTTTACAATGAGCAGTTCTTC
D: TRBD2
V: TRBV15
J: TRBJ2-1
size: -

CDR3: CSARATSGLTDTQYF
DNA: TGCAGTGCTAGAGCGACTAGCGGGCTCACAGATACGCAGTATTTT
D: TRBD2
V: TRBV20-1
J: TRBJ2-3
size: -

CDR3: CSASRSDAYEQYF
DNA: TGCAGTGCCAGCCGTTCTGATGCCTACGAGCAGTACTTC
D: -
V: TRBV20-1
J: TRBJ2-7
size: few

CDR3: CASSQHGVGELFF
DNA: TGCGCCAGCAGCCAACACGGGGTCGGGGAGCTGTTTTTT
D: -
V: TRBV4-1
J: TRBJ2-2
size: many

CDR3: CASGRVYGYTF
DNA: TGTGCCAGCGGTAGAGTCTATGGCTACACCTTC
D: -
V: TRBV9
J: TRBJ1-2
size: few

CDR3: CASSLAWGLDVGTQYF
DNA: TGCGCCAGCAGCTTGGCCTGGGGACTAGATGTGGGGACCCAGTACTTC
D: TRBD2
V: TRBV5-1
J: TRBJ2-5
size: -

CDR3: CSATGTWVYNEQFF
DNA: TGCAGTGCCACGGGGACGTGGGTTTACAATGAGCAGTTCTTC
D: -
V: TRBV20-1
J: TRBJ2-1
size: -

CDR3: CASSLVLADFSYNEQFF
DNA: TGTGCCAGCAGCTTAGTGCTAGCGGATTTCTCCTACAATGAGCAGTTCTTC
D: TRBD2
V: TRBV7-9
J: TRBJ2-1
size: -

CDR3: CASSPGQGVNTGELFF
DNA: TGTGCCAGCAGCCCAGGACAGGGGGTCAACACCGGGGAGCTGTTTTTT
D: TRBD1
V: TRBV7-3
J: TRBJ2-2
size: -

CDR3: CSALPHYGYTF
DNA: TGCAGTGCGTTACCCCACTATGGCTACACCTTC
D: -
V: TRBV20-1
J: TRBJ1-2
size: -

CDR3: CASSIRAGPSYGYTF
DNA: TGTGCCAGCAGTATAAGAGCCGGGCCATCTTATGGCTACACCTTC
D: -
V: TRBV27
J: TRBJ1-2
size: -

CDR3: CASSVTSGPYNEQFF
DNA: TGTGCCAGCAGCGTGACGAGCGGACCCTACAATGAGCAGTTCTTC
D: -
V: TRBV9
J: TRBJ2-1
size: few

CDR3: CASSGQGDEQYF
DNA: TGCGCCAGCAGCGGACAGGGCGACGAGCAGTACTTC
D: TRBD1
V: TRBV10-2
J: TRBJ2-7
size: -

CDR3: CATSDLQARDEQFF
DNA: TGTGCCACCAGTGATTTGCAGGCCCGGGATGAGCAGTTCTTC
D: -
V: TRBV24-1
J: TRBJ2-1
size: -

CDR3: CASSESFYRDTGNTIYF
DNA: TGCGCCAGCAGTGAGTCTTTTTATAGGGATACTGGAAACACCATATATTTT
D: -
V: TRBV10-2
J: TRBJ1-3
size: few

CDR3: CASSPRPGRFFLGEKLFF
DNA: TGTGCCAGCAGCCCAAGGCCGGGACGGTTTTTTTTAGGTGAAAAACTGTTTTTT
D: -
V: TRBV5-6
J: TRBJ1-4
size: -

CDR3: CASSLMSGAGEQFF
DNA: TGTGCCAGCAGCTTGATGAGCGGTGCAGGGGAGCAGTTCTTC
D: -
V: TRBV5-6
J: TRBJ2-1
size: few

CDR3: CSVATRKGPNEQYF
DNA: TGCAGCGTCGCGACACGCAAGGGCCCGAACGAGCAGTACTTC
D: -
V: TRBV29-1
J: TRBJ2-7
size: few

CDR3: CASSLSGRPYNEQFF
DNA: TGCGCCAGCAGCCTGAGCGGGAGACCCTACAATGAGCAGTTCTTC
D: TRBD2
V: TRBV5-1
J: TRBJ2-1
size: few

CDR3: CSARTGRVTYNEQFF
DNA: TGCAGTGCTAGAACCGGGCGGGTCACCTACAATGAGCAGTTCTTC
D: -
V: TRBV20-1
J: TRBJ2-1
size: few

CDR3: CASSPSPRGSDYNEQFF
DNA: TGTGCCAGCAGCCCTTCCCCCAGGGGGTCGGATTACAATGAGCAGTTCTTC
D: TRBD1
V: TRBV4-2
J: TRBJ2-1
size: -

CDR3: CASSLKGASYNSPLHF
DNA: TGTGCCAGCAGCTTAAAGGGGGCGTCCTATAATTCACCCCTCCACTTT
D: TRBD1
V: TRBV7-3
J: TRBJ1-6
size: -

CDR3: CASSYPKDEQYF
DNA: TGTGCCAGCAGTTACCCGAAGGACGAGCAGTACTTC
D: -
V: TRBV6-6
J: TRBJ2-7
size: few

CDR3: CASSLDLQGYIQYF
DNA: TGCGCCAGCAGCTTGGATCTCCAGGGTTACATTCAGTACTTC
D: -
V: TRBV5-1
J: TRBJ2-4
size: few

CDR3: CASSEGVYGYTF
DNA: TGTGCCAGCAGTGAGGGTGTCTATGGCTACACCTTC
D: -
V: TRBV2
J: TRBJ1-2
size: few

CDR3: CASSPLPLNEQFF
DNA: TGCGCCAGCAGCCCTCTCCCTTTAAATGAGCAGTTCTTC
D: -
V: TRBV5-1
J: TRBJ2-1
size: few

CDR3: CASSTISSEQYF
DNA: TGTGCCAGCAGCACGATTAGCAGCGAGCAGTACTTC
D: -
V: TRBV3-1
J: TRBJ2-7
size: -

CDR3: CSASGHSLSYNEQFF
DNA: TGCAGTGCTTCCGGACACTCCCTCTCCTACAATGAGCAGTTCTTC
D: -
V: TRBV20-1
J: TRBJ2-1
size: few

CDR3: CASSLGGLAGDEQYF
DNA: TGTGCCAGCAGCTTGGGAGGTCTAGCGGGAGACGAGCAGTACTTC
D: TRBD2
V: TRBV7-9
J: TRBJ2-7
size: few

CDR3: CASSLVGTSGRASEQFF
DNA: TGCGCCAGCAGCTTGGTGGGGACTAGCGGGAGGGCCAGTGAGCAGTTCTTC
D: TRBD2
V: TRBV5-1
J: TRBJ2-1
size: few